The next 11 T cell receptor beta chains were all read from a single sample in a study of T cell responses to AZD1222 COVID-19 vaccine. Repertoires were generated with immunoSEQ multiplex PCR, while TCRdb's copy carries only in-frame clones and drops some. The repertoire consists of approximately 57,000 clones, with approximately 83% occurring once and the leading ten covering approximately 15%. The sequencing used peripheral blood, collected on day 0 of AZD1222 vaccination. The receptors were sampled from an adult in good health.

The CDR3 DNA follows: TGCGCCAGCAGCTTGTTGGGTTACGAGCAGTACTTC. It codes for CASSLLGYEQYF. The V and J genes are TRBV5-1 and TRBJ2-7; no definite D call. Germline CDR1 is SGHRS and CDR2 is YFSETQ. Trimming took 1 base from V and 4 from J, leaving 6 bases between them. The CDR3 contains 12 residues.

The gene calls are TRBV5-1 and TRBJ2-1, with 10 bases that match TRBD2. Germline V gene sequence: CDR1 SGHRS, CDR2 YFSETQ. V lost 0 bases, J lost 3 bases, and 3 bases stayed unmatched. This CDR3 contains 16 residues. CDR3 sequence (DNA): TGCGCCAGCAGCTTGGCCGGGACTAGCGACTACAATGAGCAGTTCTTC. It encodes CASSLAGTSDYNEQFF.

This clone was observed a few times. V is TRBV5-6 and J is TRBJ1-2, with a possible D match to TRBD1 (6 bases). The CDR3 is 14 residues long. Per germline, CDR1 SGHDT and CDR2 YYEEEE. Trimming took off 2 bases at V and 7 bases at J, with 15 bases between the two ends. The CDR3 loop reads CASSFLGVRGGYTF. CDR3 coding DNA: TGTGCCAGCAGCTTTCTCGGAGTCAGGGGTGGCTACACCTTC.

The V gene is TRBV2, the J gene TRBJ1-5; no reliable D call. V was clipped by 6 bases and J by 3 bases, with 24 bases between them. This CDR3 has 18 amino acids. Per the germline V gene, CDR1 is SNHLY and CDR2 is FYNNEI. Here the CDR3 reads CASSVLGREIFANQPQHF. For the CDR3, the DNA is TGTGCCAGCAGCGTACTCGGAAGGGAGATATTCGCCAATCAGCCCCAGCATTTT.

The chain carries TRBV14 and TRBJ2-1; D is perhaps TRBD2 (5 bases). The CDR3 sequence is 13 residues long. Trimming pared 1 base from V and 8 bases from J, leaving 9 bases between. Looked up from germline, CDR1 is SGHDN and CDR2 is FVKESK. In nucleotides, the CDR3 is TGTGCCAGCAGCCAAGGGACTTACGATGAGCAGTTCTTC. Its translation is CASSQGTYDEQFF. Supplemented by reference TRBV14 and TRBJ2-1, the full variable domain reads EAGVTQFPSHSVIEKGQTVTLRCDPISGHDNLYWYRRVMGKEIKFLLHFVKESKQDESGMPNNRFLAERTGGTYSTLKVQPAELEDSGVYFCASSQGTYDEQFFGPGTRLTVL.

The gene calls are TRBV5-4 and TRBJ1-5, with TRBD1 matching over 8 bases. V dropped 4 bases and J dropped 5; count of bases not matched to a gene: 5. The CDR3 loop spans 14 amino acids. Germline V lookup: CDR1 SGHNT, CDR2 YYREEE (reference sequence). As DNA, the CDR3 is TGTGCCAGCAGCCCTACAGGGGGGGATCAGCCCCAGCATTTT. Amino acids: CASSPTGGDQPQHF.

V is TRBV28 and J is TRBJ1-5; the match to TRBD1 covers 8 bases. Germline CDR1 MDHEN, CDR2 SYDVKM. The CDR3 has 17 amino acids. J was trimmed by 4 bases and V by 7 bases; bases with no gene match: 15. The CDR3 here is CASKPLRGRRGNQPQHF. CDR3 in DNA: TGTGCCAGCAAGCCCCTCAGGGGGCGAAGAGGGAATCAGCCCCAGCATTTT.

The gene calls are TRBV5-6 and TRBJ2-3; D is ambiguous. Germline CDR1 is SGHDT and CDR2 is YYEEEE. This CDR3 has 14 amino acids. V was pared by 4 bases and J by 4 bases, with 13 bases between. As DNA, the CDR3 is TGTGCCAGCAGCCCGGGTCAAGGAGCAGATACGCAGTATTTT. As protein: CASSPGQGADTQYF. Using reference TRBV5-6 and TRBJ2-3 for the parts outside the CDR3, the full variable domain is DAGVTQSPTHLIKTRGQQVTLRCSPKSGHDTVSWYQQALGQGPQFIFQYYEEEERQRGNFPDRFSGHQFPNYSSELNVNALLLGDSALYLCASSPGQGADTQYFGPGTRLTVL.

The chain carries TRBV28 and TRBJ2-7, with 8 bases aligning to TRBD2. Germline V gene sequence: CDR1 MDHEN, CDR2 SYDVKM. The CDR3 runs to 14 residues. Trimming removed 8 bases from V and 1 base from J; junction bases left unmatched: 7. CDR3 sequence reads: CASSGTSGSYEQYF. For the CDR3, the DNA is TGTGCCAGCTCCGGGACTAGTGGGTCCTACGAGCAGTACTTC.

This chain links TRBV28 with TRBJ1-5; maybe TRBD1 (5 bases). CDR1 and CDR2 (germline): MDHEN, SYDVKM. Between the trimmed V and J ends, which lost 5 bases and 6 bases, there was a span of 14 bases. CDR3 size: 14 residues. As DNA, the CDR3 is TGTGCCAGCAGTCCCACGGAAGGGGTTCAGCCCCAGCATTTT. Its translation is CASSPTEGVQPQHF. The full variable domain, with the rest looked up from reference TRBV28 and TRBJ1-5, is DVKVTQSSRYLVKRTGEKVFLECVQDMDHENMFWYRQDPGLGLRLIYFSYDVKMKEKGDIPEGYSVSREKKERFSLILESASTNQTSMYLCASSPTEGVQPQHFGDGTRLSIL.

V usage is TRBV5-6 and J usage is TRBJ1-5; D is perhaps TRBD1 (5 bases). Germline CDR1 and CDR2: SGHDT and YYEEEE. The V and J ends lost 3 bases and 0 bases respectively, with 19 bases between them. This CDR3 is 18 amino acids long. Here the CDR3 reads CASSSRQYFAYSNQPQHF. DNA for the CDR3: TGTGCCAGCAGCTCGAGACAGTACTTCGCTTATAGCAATCAGCCCCAGCATTTT. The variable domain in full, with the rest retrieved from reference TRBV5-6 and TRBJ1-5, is DAGVTQSPTHLIKTRGQQVTLRCSPKSGHDTVSWYQQALGQGPQFIFQYYEEEERQRGNFPDRFSGHQFPNYSSELNVNALLLGDSALYLCASSSRQYFAYSNQPQHFGDGTRLSIL.